This TCR beta chain comes out of a study of cytomegalovirus exposure and HLA in healthy donors. Study-wide results and limits: The likely origin of a cluster of highly shared sequence variants was a sequencing artifact. It emerged from a later analysis that several of the most significant clusters appeared to be linked to common viral pathogens.

PCR was performed using 60 Vbeta and 13 Jbeta primers. The authors' processing: In a later analysis, of roughly 73 million unique beta chains, 9 million to 11 million appeared in at least two donors. Sequencing used immunoSEQ multiplex PCR; TCRdb keeps in-frame clones, though not all of them. From that table come the V and J calls and clone size; the DNA was used to work out D and trimming. The repertoire holds around 130,000 clones, approximately 74% seen once, with 6.6% in the top ten. The CDR3 has 14 amino acids. The V and J ends lost 6 bases and 4 bases, in that order; junction bases with no gene match: 5. Germline assignment: CDR1 MNHEY and CDR2 SVGAGI. On this clone: Its antigen is unidentified.

The sequence came from a man aged 35 to 55 in good health and CMV-seropositive. Material for sequencing was PBMCs. The chain employs TRBV6-5 and TRBJ2-2, with 7 bases matching TRBD1. CDR3 loop: CASRRDRSTGELFF. The CDR3 DNA reads TGTGCCAGCAGGAGGGACAGATCCACCGGGGAGCTGTTTTTT.